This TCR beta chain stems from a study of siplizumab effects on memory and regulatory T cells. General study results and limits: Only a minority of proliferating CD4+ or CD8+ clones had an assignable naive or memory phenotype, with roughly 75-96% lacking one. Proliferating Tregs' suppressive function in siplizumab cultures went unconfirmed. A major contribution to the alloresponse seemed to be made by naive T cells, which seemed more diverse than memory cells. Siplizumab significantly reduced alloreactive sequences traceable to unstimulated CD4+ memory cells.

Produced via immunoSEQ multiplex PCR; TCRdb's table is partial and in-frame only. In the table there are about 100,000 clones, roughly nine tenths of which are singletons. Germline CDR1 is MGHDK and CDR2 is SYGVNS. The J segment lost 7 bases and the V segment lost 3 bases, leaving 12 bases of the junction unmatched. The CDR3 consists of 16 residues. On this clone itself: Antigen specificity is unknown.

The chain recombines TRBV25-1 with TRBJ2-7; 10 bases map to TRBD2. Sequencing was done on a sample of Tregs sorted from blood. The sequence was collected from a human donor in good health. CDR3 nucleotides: TGTGCCAGCAGTGAGCCGGAGCGGCTAGCGGGAGATGAGCAGTACTTC. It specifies CASSEPERLAGDEQYF.